The 6 T cell receptor beta chains reported below all come from one sample, sequenced in a study of blood T cell repertoires in COVID-19. TCRdb's table, derived via immunoSEQ multiplex PCR, lists solely in-frame clones and lacks some. The sample contains 130,000 to 150,000 clones, about 80% of which appear only once. What was sequenced was peripheral blood. These receptors all stem from a man aged 65 to 85 who had recovered from COVID-19.

The V call is TRBV5-1, the J call TRBJ2-2, with 9 bases fitting TRBD2. V lost 2 bases, J lost 13 bases, and 12 bases stayed unmatched. CDR1 is SGHRS and CDR2 is YFSETQ in the germline V gene. The CDR3 has 15 residues. The DNA for the CDR3 is TGCGCCAGCAGCTTTGAGCTAGCGGGGAAAGATGGGCTGTTTTTT. Its translation: CASSFELAGKDGLFF. The variable domain in full, with the rest retrieved from reference TRBV5-1 and TRBJ2-2, is KAGVTQTPRYLIKTRGQQVTLSCSPISGHRSVSWYQQTPGQGLQFLFEYFSETQRNKGNFPGRFSGRQFSNSRSEMNVSTLELGDSALYLCASSFELAGKDGLFFGEGSRLTVL.

This sequence joins TRBV11-2 and TRBJ2-7, with 11 bases aligning to TRBD2. Losses at the gene ends were 6 bases for V and 2 bases for J; bases not matched to a gene: 3. There are 14 residues in the CDR3. Germline assignment: CDR1 SGHAT and CDR2 FQNNGV. This chain's CDR3 is CASRQLAGAYEQYF. In DNA, the CDR3 is TGTGCCAGCAGGCAACTAGCGGGAGCCTACGAGCAGTACTTC.

This clone was observed a single time. The rearrangement links TRBV5-4 to TRBJ2-7; no clear D. CDR3 length equals 13 residues. Trimming shortened V by 2 bases and J by 6 bases, and 12 bases separated the two germline ends. CDR1 is SGHNT, CDR2 YYREEE, per germline (reference sequence). The CDR3 DNA sequence: TGTGCCAGCAGCTTCATGGGTGCGGCCGAGCAGTACTTC. Translated: CASSFMGAAEQYF.

The rearrangement joins TRBV7-8 to TRBJ2-7; 11 bases fit TRBD2. Looked up from germline, CDR1 is SGHVS and CDR2 is FQNEAQ. J was trimmed by 7 bases and V by 5 bases; bases with no gene match: 10. This CDR3 is built from 15 residues. CDR3 residues: CASSTLPGLAEEQYF. CDR3 in DNA: TGTGCCAGCAGCACTTTACCGGGACTAGCGGAAGAGCAGTACTTC. Variable domain in full (rest from reference TRBV7-8 and TRBJ2-7): GAGVSQSPRYKVAKRGQDVALRCDPISGHVSLFWYQQALGQGPEFLTYFQNEAQLDKSGLPSDRFFAERPEGSVSTLKIQRTQQEDSAVYLCASSTLPGLAEEQYFGPGTRLTVT.

The V gene is TRBV10-3, the J gene TRBJ1-3; TRBD1 matches at 7 bases. CDR1 and CDR2 from the germline V gene are ENHRY and SYGVKD. The CDR3 has 13 residues. V dropped 8 bases and J dropped 0; count of bases not matched to a gene: 1. DNA of the CDR3: TGTGCCATCGGGGACAGCTCTGGAAACACCATATATTTT. Protein sequence: CAIGDSSGNTIYF.

The chain recombines TRBV27 with TRBJ1-5, with D possibly being TRBD1 (5 bases). The CDR3 runs to 15 residues. Per the germline V gene, CDR1 is MNHEY and CDR2 is SMNVEV (reference sequence). The germline V and J ends were trimmed by 1 base and 3 bases, with 10 bases remaining between them. The CDR3 spells CASSLFWGDNQPQHF. CDR3 bases: TGTGCCAGCAGTTTATTCTGGGGGGACAATCAGCCCCAGCATTTT.